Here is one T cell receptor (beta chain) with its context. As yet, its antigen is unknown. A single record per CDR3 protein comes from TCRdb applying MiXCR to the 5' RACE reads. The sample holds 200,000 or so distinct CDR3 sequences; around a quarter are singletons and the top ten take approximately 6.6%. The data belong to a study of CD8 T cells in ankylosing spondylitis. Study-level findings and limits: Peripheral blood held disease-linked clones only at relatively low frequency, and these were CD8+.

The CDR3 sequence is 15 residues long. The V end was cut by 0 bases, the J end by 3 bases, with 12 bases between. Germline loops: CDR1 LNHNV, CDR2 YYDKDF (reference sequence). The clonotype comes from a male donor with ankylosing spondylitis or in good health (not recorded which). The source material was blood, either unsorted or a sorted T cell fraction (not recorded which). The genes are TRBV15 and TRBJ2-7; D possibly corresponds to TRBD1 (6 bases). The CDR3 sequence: CATSRDQDRIYEQYF. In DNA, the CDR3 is TGTGCCACCAGCAGAGATCAGGACAGAATCTACGAGCAGTACTTC. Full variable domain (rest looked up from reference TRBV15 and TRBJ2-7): DAMVIQNPRYQVTQFGKPVTLSCSQTLNHNVMYWYQQKSSQAPKLLFHYYDKDFNNEADTPDNFQSRRPNTSFCFLDIRSPGLGDTAMYLCATSRDQDRIYEQYFGPGTRLTVT.